This T cell receptor beta chain was sequenced for a study of shared clonotypes between healthy human individuals. Germline V gene lookup returns CDR1 LNHDA and CDR2 SQIVND (reference sequence). CDR3 length: 15 residues. Trimming removed 6 bases at V and 5 bases at J, with 19 bases between. Repertoires were generated with immunoSEQ multiplex PCR, while TCRdb's copy carries only in-frame clones and drops some. The data hold 550,000 to 850,000 clones, with just under 75% observed a single time. The sample was memory CD4+ T cells sorted from blood. Subset in this sample: CD45RA-negative fraction. The chain links TRBV19 to TRBJ1-2; a weak D match, TRBD1 (6 bases). This receptor was taken from a woman in her twenties or thirties in good health. CDR3 amino acids: CASSPDRRTLYGYTF. DNA for the CDR3: TGTGCCAGTAGCCCGGACAGACGAACTTTATATGGCTACACCTTC.